This T cell receptor beta chain stems from a study of metastatic and nonmetastatic thyroid tumors. MiXCR was used by TCRdb to re-call the PCR reads. The sample records 40,000 or so clones, roughly 27% being singletons. Points on this clone: Compared with germline, one end of the junction differs, possibly owing to a read error.

Before thyroid surgery, none of the patients had received any treatment. Germline values: CDR1 MDHEN, CDR2 SYDVKM. The CDR3 loop spans 11 amino acids. What was sequenced was blood. This rearrangement joins TRBV28 to TRBJ2-7; D gene unclear. The source is a female donor with papillary thyroid cancer or a benign thyroid nodule (not recorded which). Some clones in this sample may be carry-over from other donors' samples. The CDR3 sequence is CARSPSYEKYF. CDR3 bases: TGTGCCAGAAGTCCCTCCTACGAGAAGTACTTC.